The 30 T cell receptor beta chains in this list originate from one sample, sequenced in a study of T cells in women clearing cervical HPV infection. This table comes from immunoSEQ multiplex PCR, and its TCRdb copy is limited to in-frame clones, with some not included. In total, the table holds 10,000 to 15,000 clones. The specimen sequenced was blood buffy coat. The receptors were sampled from a woman aged 18 to 69 with a cervical HPV16 infection that either progressed to CIN3+ or cleared (not recorded which).

The CDR3 DNA, read in part, is TGTGCCAGCTCACCGTCGCTCCCGGGACAGGGGAACACTGAA. Translated: CASSPSLPGQGNTE. In full, the CDR3 is CASSPSLPGQGNTEAFF. The gene calls are TRBV18 and TRBJ1-1, with TRBD1 identical over 9 bases. Coverage ceases 3 residues before the CDR3 finishes, and the germline J gene fills in the end. After removal of 3 bases from V and 1 base from J, the junction contained 9 bases not matched to a gene. Per germline, CDR1 KGHSH and CDR2 LQKENI. The CDR3 covers 17 residues. Supplemented by reference TRBV18 and TRBJ1-1, the full variable domain reads NAGVMQNPRHLVRRRGQEARLRCSPMKGHSHVYWYRQLPEEGLKFMVYLQKENIIDESGMPKERFSAEFPKEGPSILRIQQVVRGDSAAYFCASSPSLPGQGNTEAFFGQGTRLTVV.

Of note for this clone: The read terminates 3 residues ahead of where the CDR3 ends, so the germline J gene completes it. The chain employs TRBV6-2 or TRBV6-3 and TRBJ2-5, with 9 bases lining up with TRBD2. There are 14 residues in the CDR3. Germline V gene data show CDR1 as MNHEY and CDR2 as SVGEGT. CDR3 bases read: TGTGCCAGCAGTTGGCGGGGGGGCACAGATACC. Its translation: CASSWRGGTDT. The complete CDR3 reads CASSWRGGTDTQYF.

Remarks on this clone: The sequence runs out 3 residues before the end of the CDR3; the remainder is reconstructed from the germline J gene. This rearrangement joins TRBV7-9 to TRBJ2-2; 7 nucleotides align to TRBD1. Germline V gene lookup returns CDR1 SEHNR and CDR2 FQNEAQ (reference sequence). CDR3 length equals 15 residues. With 5 bases clipped from V and 2 bases from J, the junction kept 5 bases outside the gene matches. The CDR3 spells CASSVTGLNTGELFF. The sequenced part of the CDR3 DNA is TGTGCCAGCAGCGTGACAGGGCTTAACACCGGGGAG.

Comments on this clone: The CDR3 is cut off 3 residues early in the read; its end comes from the germline J gene. J is TRBJ2-3 and V is TRBV10-1, with D perhaps TRBD1 (6 bases). Germline V gene sequence: CDR1 WNHNN, CDR2 SYGVQD (reference sequence). The V end lost 3 bases, the J end lost 4 bases, and 17 bases lay between the germline ends. This CDR3 is 16 amino acids long. CDR3 sequence: CASSDPGQPNPDTQYF. The DNA read from the CDR3 is TGCGCCAGCAGTGATCCGGGACAACCAAATCCAGATACG.

Notes on this clone: From the germline J gene comes the end of the CDR3, since the read stops 3 residues before it. This rearrangement joins TRBV25-1 to TRBJ2-3; TRBD1 aligns across 7 bases. Germline loops: CDR1 MGHDK, CDR2 SYGVNS. The CDR3 has 17 amino acids. With V trimmed by 2 bases and J by 0 bases, 8 bases remained unmatched. The sequenced part of the CDR3 DNA is TGTGCCAGCAGTGAACCTCGACAGGGAATAAGCACAGATACG. Translated: CASSEPRQGISTDT. The CDR3 in full is CASSEPRQGISTDTQYF.

Concerning this clone itself: The read is 3 residues too short to cover the CDR3 end, so that end is filled in from the germline J gene. The chain links TRBV2 to TRBJ1-4; the match to TRBD1 covers 11 bases. V gave up 5 bases and J gave up 0 bases; unmatched junction bases: 2. Per germline, CDR1 SNHLY and CDR2 FYNNEI. The CDR3 covers 16 residues. The CDR3 loop is CASSRDRGATNEKLFF. The covered CDR3 bases are TGTGCCAGCAGTCGGGACAGGGGGGCAACTAATGAAAAA.

Details on this clone: From the germline J gene comes the end of the CDR3, since the read stops 3 residues before it. The rearrangement joins TRBV20-1 to TRBJ2-7; TRBD1 matches 10 bases. Germline CDR1 reads DFQATT; CDR2 reads SNEGSKA (reference sequence). Trimming took 0 bases from V and 6 from J; bases not matched to a gene: 8. The CDR3 is 15 residues long. The CDR3 DNA, read in part, is TGCAGTGCTAGAGATCCGGGACAGGGGTCCAGCGAG. Its translation: CSARDPGQGSSE. The whole CDR3 sequence reads CSARDPGQGSSEQYF.

With respect to this clone: The read ends 3 residues before the CDR3 terminus; that terminus is restored from the germline J gene. J is TRBJ1-4 and V is TRBV11-2; D gene unclear. Per germline, CDR1 SGHAT and CDR2 FQNNGV. Trimming took 3 bases from V and 4 from J, leaving 12 bases between them. This CDR3 contains 15 residues. The sequenced part of the CDR3 DNA is TGTGCCAGCAGCTTCGGTGCAGGACTTAATGAAAAA. Translating gives CASSFGAGLNEK. The entire CDR3 protein is CASSFGAGLNEKLFF. The complete variable domain, with remaining parts taken from reference TRBV11-2 and TRBJ1-4, reads EAGVAQSPRYKIIEKRQSVAFWCNPISGHATLYWYQQILGQGPKLLIQFQNNGVVDDSQLPKDRFSAERLKGVDSTLKIQPAKLEDSAVYLCASSFGAGLNEKLFFGSGTQLSVL.

About this clone itself: The CDR3 end falls 3 residues outside the read, so it is completed with the germline J gene. The genes are TRBV4-1 and TRBJ2-5; 8 nucleotides agree with TRBD2. The CDR3 extends over 16 amino acids. From germline, CDR1 is MGHRA and CDR2 YSYEKL. The V gene end was trimmed by 0 bases and the J gene end by 4 bases; junction bases not matched to a gene: 7. The CDR3 region is CASSQDGTRAGETQYF. The CDR3 DNA, read in part, is TGCGCCAGCAGCCAAGACGGGACTAGAGCCGGAGAGACC.

As regards this clone: The observed sequence ends 3 residues before the CDR3 terminus, with the missing tail filled in from the germline J gene. The chain is built from TRBV13 and TRBJ1-1, with 10 bases matching TRBD1. CDR1 is PRHDT and CDR2 is FYEKMQ in the germline V gene (reference sequence). The CDR3 covers 14 residues. Trimming took 5 bases from V and 3 from J; bases not matched to a gene: 3. CDR3 in amino acids: CASSLTGGYTEAFF. The DNA read from the CDR3 is TGTGCCAGCAGCCTGACAGGGGGCTACACTGAA.

A note on this clone: The read gets to within 3 residues of the CDR3 end, and the germline J gene fills in the rest. This rearrangement joins TRBV14 to TRBJ2-1; 10 bases line up with TRBD1. CDR1 is SGHDN and CDR2 is FVKESK in the germline V gene. CDR3 length: 19 residues. Trimming removed 4 bases from V and 6 bases from J; junction bases left unmatched: 18. The part of the CDR3 DNA that was read is TGTGCCAGCAGCCCCATGAGCCTGACCGGGACAGGGGAGGGCAATGAG. It translates to CASSPMSLTGTGEGNE. The whole CDR3 region reads CASSPMSLTGTGEGNEQFF.

On this clone itself: With the read ending 3 residues before the CDR3 end, the germline J gene is used to fill in that end. V usage is TRBV18 and J usage is TRBJ1-6, with 7 positions matching TRBD1. The CDR3 contains 18 residues. Germline CDR1 KGHSH, CDR2 LQKENI. The junction had 18 bases not matched to a gene; V was cut back by 6 bases and J by 7 bases. The sequenced part of the CDR3 DNA is TGTGCCAGCTCGACCCTCCTACAGGGGAAGGAACTGAATTCACCC. It specifies CASSTLLQGKELNSP. The entire CDR3 sequence reads CASSTLLQGKELNSPLHF.

Regarding this clone: The read ends 3 residues shy of where the CDR3 ends; the end is completed using the germline J gene. The rearrangement links TRBV30 to TRBJ1-5, with 9 bases that match TRBD1. The V and J ends lost 0 bases and 4 bases, in that order; junction bases with no gene match: 7. The CDR3 contains 16 residues. Germline CDR1 and CDR2: GTSNPN and SVGIG (reference sequence). CDR3 DNA (partial): TGTGCCTGGAGTGTACCCACGACAGGGGGGAATCAGCCC. Its translation is CAWSVPTTGGNQP. The entire CDR3 reads CAWSVPTTGGNQPQHF. The full variable domain, completed using reference TRBV30 and TRBJ1-5, is SQTIHQWPATLVQPVGSPLSLECTVEGTSNPNLYWYRQAAGRGLQLLFYSVGIGQISSEVPQNLSASRPQDRQFILSSKKLLLSDSGFYLCAWSVPTTGGNQPQHFGDGTRLSIL.

On this clone: The DNA ends 3 residues before the CDR3 does, and the rest of the CDR3 is filled in from the germline J gene. The V gene is TRBV19, the J gene TRBJ1-6; 7 bases map to TRBD1. Germline lookup yields CDR1 LNHDA and CDR2 SQIVND (reference sequence). This CDR3 comprises 16 residues. V shed 3 bases and J 0 bases; nucleotides not matched to a gene: 2. The CDR3 DNA, read in part, is TGTGCCAGTAGTATGGACAGGAGCTCCTATAATTCACCC. It specifies CASSMDRSSYNSP. The whole CDR3 reads CASSMDRSSYNSPLHF.

This clone shows up as medium-sized by frequency. Read sequence stops 3 residues before the CDR3 end, and the germline J gene provides the missing end. This CDR3 is also generated by other DNA sequences in the sample. The rearrangement joins TRBV18 to TRBJ2-7; 7 positions match TRBD1. Germline V gives CDR1 KGHSH, CDR2 LQKENI. This CDR3 has 14 amino acids. V shed 3 bases, J shed 4 bases, and the junction held 6 bases outside the gene matches. The CDR3 DNA, read in part, is TGTGCCAGCTCACCTTTGGACAGGTTATACGAG. This sequence encodes CASSPLDRLYE. The entire CDR3 sequence reads CASSPLDRLYEQYF.

On this clone: The CDR3 goes on 3 residues after the read ends, and that part is filled in from the germline J gene. The chain couples TRBV30 to TRBJ2-7; TRBD1 agrees at 7 bases. Trimming removed 7 bases from V and 4 bases from J; junction bases left unmatched: 7. The CDR3 length is 12 residues. Germline V gene data show CDR1 as GTSNPN and CDR2 as SVGIG (reference sequence). The sequenced CDR3 bases are TGTGCCTATACGGGACAGATATACGAG. It translates to CAYTGQIYE. The entire CDR3 protein reads CAYTGQIYEQYF.

Details on this clone: Mismatch with germline at one junction end may stem from a read error. The sequence runs out 3 residues before the end of the CDR3; the remainder is reconstructed from the germline J gene. The same CDR3 also results from other DNA sequences found in this sample. The rearrangement joins TRBV18 to TRBJ1-3; D gene uncertain. Germline V CDR1 and CDR2: KGHSH, LQKENI. The CDR3 consists of 17 residues. CDR3 sequence: CASSRDAGLPPGNTIYF. The sequenced part of the CDR3 DNA is TGTGCCAGCTCACGAGATGCAGGACTTCCCCCTGGAAACACA.

About this clone itself: The sequenced fragment ends 3 residues before the CDR3 boundary, so the rest is inferred from the germline J gene. The chain couples TRBV7-2 to TRBJ1-6; 7 bases align to TRBD1. The CDR3 loop spans 13 amino acids. Losses at the gene ends were 5 bases for V and 10 bases for J; bases not matched to a gene: 5. CDR1 and CDR2 (germline): SGHTA, FQGNSA. The DNA read from the CDR3 is TGTGCCAGCAGCGAGGGACAGCGATCACCC. The encoded protein is CASSEGQRSP. The CDR3 in full is CASSEGQRSPLHF.

Concerning this clone itself: The read is 3 residues too short to cover the CDR3 end, so that end is filled in from the germline J gene. The chain combines TRBV19 with TRBJ1-2; 8 bases line up with TRBD1. The germline CDR1 and CDR2 sequences are LNHDA and SQIVND (reference sequence). This CDR3 has 13 amino acids. The sequenced part of the CDR3 DNA is TGTGCCAGTAGTACGGGACAGGTGGACGAC. Encoded protein: CASSTGQVDD. The complete CDR3 sequence is CASSTGQVDDYTF.

Remarks on this clone: The read terminates 3 residues before the CDR3 end, so the remaining end is supplied by the germline J gene. V and J are TRBV7-1 and TRBJ2-3; possible D gene TRBD1, 8 bases. TRBV7-1 is sorted into the ORF group, with uncertain function. V shed 5 bases and J shed 0 bases, with 27 bases lying between them. CDR3 length: 20 residues. Partial CDR3 DNA: TGTGCCAGCAGCACAGTGGACAGGGTAAGGGGGGGGACTAGCACAGATACG. Residues: CASSTVDRVRGGTSTDT. Given in full, the CDR3 is CASSTVDRVRGGTSTDTQYF.

Points on this clone: The observed sequence ends 3 residues before the CDR3 terminus, with the missing tail filled in from the germline J gene. The chain is built from TRBV12-5 and TRBJ2-1, with a weak D call TRBD2 (5 bases). The CDR3 covers 14 residues. Germline assignment: CDR1 LGHNT and CDR2 FRNRAP. V lost 5 bases, J lost 6 bases, and 14 bases lay in between. The sequenced part of the CDR3 DNA is TGTGCTAGTGGTGGACTCCCTCTAGGCAATGAG. This encodes CASGGLPLGNE. The whole CDR3 sequence is CASGGLPLGNEQFF.

Remarks on this clone: Coverage ceases 3 residues before the CDR3 finishes, and the germline J gene fills in the end. The rearrangement uses TRBV5-6 and TRBJ1-5; no reliable D call. CDR1 is SGHDT, CDR2 YYEEEE, per germline. V was shortened by 2 bases and J by 4 bases, with 4 bases between the two germline ends. The CDR3 is made up of 12 amino acids. CDR3 loop: CASSFGNQPQHF. The DNA read from the CDR3 is TGTGCCAGCAGCTTCGGTAATCAGCCC.

In the case of this clone: The read comes to an end 3 residues before the CDR3 does, leaving the germline J gene to fill in the end. The rearrangement joins TRBV7-2 to TRBJ2-5; 7 bases are shared with TRBD1. This CDR3 spans 13 amino acids. The germline V gene has CDR1 SGHTA and CDR2 FQGNSA. The CDR3: CASSLGGTDTQYF. Incomplete CDR3 DNA: TGTGCCAGCAGCCTAGGGGGCACAGATACC.

The DNA read from the CDR3 is TGCAGCGTTGATCGGGCAGGGGGAAATGAG. Amino acid sequence: CSVDRAGGNE. The CDR3, in full, reads CSVDRAGGNEQFF. The rearrangement links TRBV29-1 to TRBJ2-1; TRBD1 agrees at 7 bases. The read ends 3 residues early relative to the CDR3; the germline J gene fills the gap. V trimming: 3 bases; J trimming: 7 bases; junction bases outside the gene matches: 6. Germline V gives CDR1 SQVTM, CDR2 ANQGSEA. This CDR3 is 13 amino acids long.

This clone is called medium-sized (0.01 to 0.1%) based on its frequency. An end of the junction does not agree with germline; a read error may underlie this. Read coverage stops 3 residues before the CDR3 terminus; the germline J gene supplies the remainder. The chain combines TRBV2 with TRBJ1-6, with TRBD1 identical over 7 bases. Per germline, CDR1 SNHLY and CDR2 FYNNEI. The CDR3 consists of 16 residues. The sequenced CDR3 bases are TGTGCCAGCCGTGATCCGGGACAGTCCTATAATTCACCC. It yields the protein CASRDPGQSYNSP. The whole CDR3 reads CASRDPGQSYNSPLHF.

Regarding this clone: The CDR3 end falls 3 residues outside the read, so it is completed with the germline J gene. This chain joins TRBV18 and TRBJ2-5; 7 bases match TRBD1. The CDR3 is made up of 16 amino acids. The V segment lost 3 bases and the J segment 5 bases; nucleotides outside the gene matches: 12. Germline assignment: CDR1 KGHSH and CDR2 LQKENI. CDR3 amino acids: CASSPVLQGLDETQYF. Incomplete CDR3 DNA: TGTGCCAGCTCACCGGTACTACAGGGGCTGGATGAGACC.

In regard to this clone: At one boundary the junction diverges from the germline segment, which might be a read error. The read stops 3 residues short of the end of the CDR3; the missing end is completed from the germline J gene. The identical CDR3 is also encoded by other nucleotide sequences in the sample. This sequence joins TRBV19 and TRBJ1-3, with D perhaps matching TRBD1 (6 bases). CDR3 length: 14 amino acids. Germline V CDR1 and CDR2: LNHDA, SQIVND (reference sequence). The DNA read from the CDR3 is TGTGCCAGTAGTATGGGGACATCTGGAAACACG. As protein: CASSMGTSGNT. The complete CDR3 protein is CASSMGTSGNTIYF.

Its frequency marks this clone as medium-sized. The read is 3 residues too short to cover the CDR3 end, so that end is filled in from the germline J gene. V is TRBV12-5 and J is TRBJ2-1; 8 bases are shared with TRBD1. This CDR3 region has 16 residues. V was clipped by 6 bases and J by 2 bases; unmatched bases: 9. Germline V lookup: CDR1 LGHNT, CDR2 FRNRAP. CDR3 loop: CASGSDRGRAYNEQFF. Incomplete CDR3 DNA: TGTGCTAGTGGGTCCGACAGGGGAAGGGCCTACAATGAG.

A remark on this clone: The CDR3 is cut off 3 residues early in the read; its end comes from the germline J gene. This chain uses TRBV2 with TRBJ2-2, with TRBD1 matching over 8 bases. Germline V CDR1 and CDR2: SNHLY, FYNNEI. This CDR3 comprises 12 residues. The CDR3 loop reads CARGQGNSPLFF. The sequenced part of the CDR3 DNA is TGTGCCAGAGGACAGGGAAATTCACCG.

About this clone: Read data end 3 residues before the CDR3 end; the end is taken from the germline J gene. The chain joins TRBV2 to TRBJ2-3, with 11 positions matching TRBD2. The ends lost 6 bases at V and 3 bases at J; junction bases unmatched: 5. CDR1 is SNHLY and CDR2 is FYNNEI in the germline V gene. The CDR3 extends over 15 amino acids. The sequenced part of the CDR3 DNA is TGTGCCAGCAGGGCTATAGCGGGGGGGACAGATACG. Translation: CASRAIAGGTDT. The whole CDR3 protein is CASRAIAGGTDTQYF. Variable domain in full (rest from reference TRBV2 and TRBJ2-3): EPEVTQTPSHQVTQMGQEVILRCVPISNHLYFYWYRQILGQKVEFLVSFYNNEISEKSEIFDDQFSVERPDGSNFTLKIRSTKLEDSAMYFCASRAIAGGTDTQYFGPGTRLTVL.